These T cell receptor beta chains were read from a single sample in a study of blood T cell repertoires in COVID-19. Libraries were prepared by immunoSEQ multiplex PCR; TCRdb keeps only in-frame clonotypes and omits some of them. The sample includes some 390,000 clones, around 86% of them seen just once. Sequencing was carried out using peripheral blood. The receptors were gathered from a human donor in a cohort sampled during active COVID-19. The CDR3 runs from the conserved cysteine through the conserved F or W. The order of the fields is clone size, J gene, D gene, V gene, CDR3 DNA, CDR3 protein. D genes are given only for firm matches. The size of a clone is reported for some rows only, either as once, few or many, or as a class for expanded clones.

abundance: .; j_gene: TRBJ2-5; d_gene: .; v_gene: TRBV4-1; CDR3nt: TGCGCCAGCAGCCAAGAAACCCGGGAGGAGACCCAGTACTTC; CDR3aa: CASSQETREETQYF
abundance: .; j_gene: TRBJ2-5; d_gene: .; v_gene: TRBV5-1; CDR3nt: TGCGCCAGCAGTTTTTTGGCGGGGGCTCAAGAGACCCAGTACTTC; CDR3aa: CASSFLAGAQETQYF
abundance: .; j_gene: TRBJ1-2; d_gene: .; v_gene: TRBV5-1; CDR3nt: TGCGCCAGCAGCGTGGGCGAATGGGGACTCGGAGGGAACTATGGCTACACCTTC; CDR3aa: CASSVGEWGLGGNYGYTF
abundance: .; j_gene: TRBJ2-1; d_gene: .; v_gene: TRBV5-1; CDR3nt: TGCGCCAGCAGCACGGACTTTTACAATGAGCAGTTCTTC; CDR3aa: CASSTDFYNEQFF
abundance: .; j_gene: TRBJ2-7; d_gene: TRBD1; v_gene: TRBV9; CDR3nt: TGTGCCAGCAGCCCCCGGACAGGGGCAGGCGAGCAGTACTTC; CDR3aa: CASSPRTGAGEQYF
abundance: .; j_gene: TRBJ2-7; d_gene: .; v_gene: TRBV10-1; CDR3nt: TGCGCCAGCAGTGCCGGCGGGACAGTCTACGAGCAGTACTTC; CDR3aa: CASSAGGTVYEQYF
abundance: .; j_gene: TRBJ2-2; d_gene: .; v_gene: TRBV5-1; CDR3nt: TGCGCCAGCAGCTTGGTCGAGACCGGGGAGCTGTTTTTT; CDR3aa: CASSLVETGELFF
abundance: .; j_gene: TRBJ2-1; d_gene: TRBD1; v_gene: TRBV19; CDR3nt: TGTGCCAGCACAGCCGGGACAGGGGGGTACAATGAGCAGTTCTTC; CDR3aa: CASTAGTGGYNEQFF
abundance: .; j_gene: TRBJ2-2; d_gene: TRBD2; v_gene: TRBV6-1; CDR3nt: TGTGCCAGCAGTGAGAGCGGGGGGATAACCGGGGAGCTGTTTTTT; CDR3aa: CASSESGGITGELFF
abundance: .; j_gene: TRBJ2-5; d_gene: TRBD1; v_gene: TRBV7-6; CDR3nt: TGTGCCAGCAGCTTAGCCAGTCACAGGGGTCAAGAGACCCAGTACTTC; CDR3aa: CASSLASHRGQETQYF
abundance: .; j_gene: TRBJ2-2; d_gene: .; v_gene: TRBV5-1; CDR3nt: TGCGCCAGCAGCACGCTCCCAACAGACAGCCTCACCGGGGAGCTGTTTTTT; CDR3aa: CASSTLPTDSLTGELFF
abundance: .; j_gene: TRBJ2-1; d_gene: .; v_gene: TRBV18; CDR3nt: TGTGCCAGCTCAGGGAGCTCCTACAATGAGCAGTTCTTC; CDR3aa: CASSGSSYNEQFF
abundance: .; j_gene: TRBJ2-7; d_gene: .; v_gene: TRBV6-4; CDR3nt: TGTGCCAGCCCAGGCGGGGCCTCTACCTACGAGCAGTACTTC; CDR3aa: CASPGGASTYEQYF
abundance: once; j_gene: TRBJ2-5; d_gene: TRBD2; v_gene: TRBV9; CDR3nt: TGTGCCAGCAGCGTAGAGGGAGGGGAGGAAGAGACCCAGTACTTC; CDR3aa: CASSVEGGEEETQYF
abundance: .; j_gene: TRBJ1-2; d_gene: .; v_gene: TRBV10-3; CDR3nt: TGTGCCATCAGTGAGTTGACAACTAACTATGGCTACACCTTC; CDR3aa: CAISELTTNYGYTF
abundance: .; j_gene: TRBJ1-5; d_gene: .; v_gene: TRBV6-5; CDR3nt: TGTGCCAGCACTGGGGCCCCCCATCAGCCCCAGCATTTT; CDR3aa: CASTGAPHQPQHF
abundance: once; j_gene: TRBJ1-2; d_gene: TRBD1; v_gene: TRBV28; CDR3nt: TGTGCCAGCAGTCCAGGGACAGTGCGGGGCTACACCTTC; CDR3aa: CASSPGTVRGYTF
abundance: .; j_gene: TRBJ2-7; d_gene: .; v_gene: TRBV27; CDR3nt: TGTGCCAGCAGTTTGTTGGGGGGGGCAGCATCCTACGAGCAGTACTTC; CDR3aa: CASSLLGGAASYEQYF
abundance: .; j_gene: TRBJ1-6; d_gene: .; v_gene: TRBV28; CDR3nt: TGTGCCAGCAGTTTCAGGGCCGCAGGAGAAATTCCAACTAATTCACCCCTCCACTTT; CDR3aa: CASSFRAAGEIPTNSPLHF
abundance: .; j_gene: TRBJ1-2; d_gene: TRBD1; v_gene: TRBV29-1; CDR3nt: TGCAGCGTTGAAGATATAGAGGGGGCGCGGGGCTACACCTTC; CDR3aa: CSVEDIEGARGYTF
abundance: .; j_gene: TRBJ2-1; d_gene: TRBD2; v_gene: TRBV10-3; CDR3nt: TGTGCCATCAGCCCCGGGACTAGCGGGACGGACAATGAGCAGTTCTTC; CDR3aa: CAISPGTSGTDNEQFF
abundance: .; j_gene: TRBJ1-3; d_gene: TRBD1; v_gene: TRBV7-9; CDR3nt: TGTGCCAGCAGCTGGAACGACAGGGCCTCTGGAAACACCATATATTTT; CDR3aa: CASSWNDRASGNTIYF